This T cell receptor beta chain was found in a study of T cell changes during pregnancy in multiple sclerosis. Only in-frame clones appear in the TCRdb table, and some are missing; sequencing was by immunoSEQ multiplex PCR. The table lists 25,000 to 35,000 clones, around 87% of them singletons. This clonotype originated in a female donor in good health, enrolled as a control in a pregnancy study. Sequencing used CD4+ T cells from peripheral blood mononuclear cells, obtained in the third trimester of pregnancy.

The CDR3 reads CASSGMEGVNTGELFF. CDR3 coding DNA: TGTGCCAGCAGTGGGATGGAGGGAGTTAACACCGGGGAGCTGTTTTTT. The chain is built from TRBV25-1 and TRBJ2-2, with D perhaps TRBD2 (6 bases). V shed 4 bases and J shed 2 bases, with 14 bases lying between them. From germline, CDR1 is MGHDK and CDR2 SYGVNS. CDR3 size: 16 residues.